This TCR beta chain was identified in a study of cytomegalovirus exposure and HLA in healthy donors. The PCR was carried out with 60 Vbeta primers and 13 Jbeta primers. TCRdb's copy holds only in-frame clones and misses some; the assay was immunoSEQ multiplex PCR. This table holds around 130,000 clones, roughly 79% found once. Per germline, CDR1 KGHSH and CDR2 LQKENI. The CDR3 length is 14 residues. V was clipped by 4 bases and J by 5 bases, with 14 bases between them. V usage is TRBV18 and J usage is TRBJ2-5; D possibly corresponds to TRBD1 (8 bases). The source is a woman aged 45 to 65 in good health and CMV-seronegative. Sequenced material: PBMCs. The DNA of the CDR3 is TGTGCCAGCTCACTTGACAGGGGAGGGGAGACCCAGTACTTC. Translation: CASSLDRGGETQYF.